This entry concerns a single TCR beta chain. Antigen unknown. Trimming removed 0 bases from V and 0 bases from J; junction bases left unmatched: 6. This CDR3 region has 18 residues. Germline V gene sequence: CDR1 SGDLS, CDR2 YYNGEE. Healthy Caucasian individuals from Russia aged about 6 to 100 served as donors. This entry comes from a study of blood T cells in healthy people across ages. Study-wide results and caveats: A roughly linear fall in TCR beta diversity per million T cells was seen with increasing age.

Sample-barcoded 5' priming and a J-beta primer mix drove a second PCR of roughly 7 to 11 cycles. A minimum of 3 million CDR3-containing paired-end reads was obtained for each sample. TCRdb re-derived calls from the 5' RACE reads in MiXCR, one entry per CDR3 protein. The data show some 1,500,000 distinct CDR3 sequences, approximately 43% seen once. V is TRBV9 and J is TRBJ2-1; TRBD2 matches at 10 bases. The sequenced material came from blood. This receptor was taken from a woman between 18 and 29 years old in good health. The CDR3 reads CASSVVGSGGPSYNEQFF. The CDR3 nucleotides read TGTGCCAGCAGCGTAGTGGGTAGCGGGGGGCCCTCCTACAATGAGCAGTTCTTC.